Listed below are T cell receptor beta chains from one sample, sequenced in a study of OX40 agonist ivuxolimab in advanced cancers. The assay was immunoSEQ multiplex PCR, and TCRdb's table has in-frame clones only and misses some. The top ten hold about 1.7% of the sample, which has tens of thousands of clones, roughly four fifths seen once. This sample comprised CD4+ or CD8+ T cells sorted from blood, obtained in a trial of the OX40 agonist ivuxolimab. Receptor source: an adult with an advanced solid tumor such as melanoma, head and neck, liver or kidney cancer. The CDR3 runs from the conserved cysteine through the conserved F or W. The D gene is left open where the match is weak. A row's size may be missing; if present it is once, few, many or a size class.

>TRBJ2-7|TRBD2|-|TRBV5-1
CASSAPWGGSNEQYF
TGCGCCAGCAGCGCCCCCTGGGGGGGTTCAAACGAGCAGTACTTC
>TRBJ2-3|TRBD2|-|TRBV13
CASSLEGLAVDADTQYF
TGTGCCAGCAGCTTAGAAGGACTAGCGGTGGACGCAGATACGCAGTATTTT
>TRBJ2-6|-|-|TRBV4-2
CASSPSIGGANVLTF
TGTGCCAGCAGCCCGTCCATAGGGGGGGCCAACGTCCTGACTTTC
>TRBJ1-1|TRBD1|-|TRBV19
CASSVTGGTEAFF
TGTGCCAGTAGTGTGACAGGGGGCACTGAAGCTTTCTTT
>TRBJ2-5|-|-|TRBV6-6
CASSYGAGQETQYF
TGTGCCAGCAGTTACGGGGCTGGGCAAGAGACCCAGTACTTC
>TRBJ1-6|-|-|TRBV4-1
CASSQTYSPLHF
TGCGCCAGCAGCCAGACCTATTCACCCCTCCACTTT
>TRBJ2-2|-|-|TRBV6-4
CASSETGTGELFF
TGTGCCAGCAGTGAAACAGGGACCGGGGAGCTGTTTTTT
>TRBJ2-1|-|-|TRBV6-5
CASRDPGPTNEQFF
TGTGCCAGCAGAGACCCGGGCCCAACCAATGAGCAGTTCTTC
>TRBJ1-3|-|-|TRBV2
CASSNQQGYGNTIYF
TGTGCCAGCAGTAACCAACAGGGCTACGGAAACACCATATATTTT
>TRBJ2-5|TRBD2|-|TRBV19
CASSIMRGGQETQYF
TGTGCCAGTAGTATAATGCGGGGGGGCCAAGAGACCCAGTACTTC
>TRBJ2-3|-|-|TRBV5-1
CASSLGGSGFSTDTQYF
TGCGCCAGCAGCTTGGGTGGTAGCGGCTTTAGCACAGATACGCAGTATTTT
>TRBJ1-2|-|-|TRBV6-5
CASSYSIGGSYGYTF
TGTGCCAGCAGTTACTCGATAGGGGGATCCTATGGCTACACCTTC
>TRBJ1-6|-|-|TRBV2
CASSEGAGQYNSPLHF
TGTGCCAGCAGCGAAGGAGCTGGACAGTATAATTCACCCCTCCACTTT
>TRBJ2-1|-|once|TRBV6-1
CASSEDWQGSEQFF
TGTGCCAGCAGTGAAGATTGGCAGGGTAGTGAGCAGTTCTTC
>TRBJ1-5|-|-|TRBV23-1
CASSQIPGPRLNSNQPQHF
TGCGCCAGCAGTCAAATCCCGGGACCGAGACTTAATAGCAATCAGCCCCAGCATTTT
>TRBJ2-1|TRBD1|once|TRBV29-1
CSGRLGQGSYNEQFF
TGCAGCGGGCGATTGGGACAGGGGTCCTACAATGAGCAGTTCTTC
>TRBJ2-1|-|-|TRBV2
CASRTVSAYNEQFF
TGTGCCAGCCGCACGGTGTCGGCCTACAATGAGCAGTTCTTC
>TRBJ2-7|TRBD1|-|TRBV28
CASSSGGQGSYEQYF
TGTGCCAGCAGTTCGGGGGGACAGGGCTCCTACGAGCAGTACTTC
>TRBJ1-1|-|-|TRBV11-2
CASSAGRGVVAFF
TGTGCCAGCAGCGCGGGACGGGGGGTTGTGGCTTTCTTT
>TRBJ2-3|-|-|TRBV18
CASSPSDTQYF
TGTGCCAGCTCACCGTCAGATACGCAGTATTTT
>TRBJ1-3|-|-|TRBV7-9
CASSRHYSGNTIYF
TGTGCCAGCAGCCGACATTACTCTGGAAACACCATATATTTT
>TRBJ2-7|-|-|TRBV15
CATSSGPGDEQYF
TGTGCCACCAGCAGCGGACCCGGGGACGAGCAGTACTTC
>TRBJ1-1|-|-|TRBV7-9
CASSFAGDPQAFF
TGTGCCAGCAGCTTCGCAGGGGATCCCCAAGCTTTCTTT
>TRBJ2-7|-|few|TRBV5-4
CATQSGKSSYEQYF
TGTGCCACCCAGTCGGGGAAATCCTCCTACGAGCAGTACTTC
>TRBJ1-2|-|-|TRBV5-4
CASSYKQGSPYGYTF
TGTGCCAGCAGCTACAAGCAGGGAAGTCCCTATGGCTACACCTTC
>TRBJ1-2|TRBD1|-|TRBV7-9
CASSLVGTGRSGYTF
TGTGCCAGCAGCTTAGTTGGGACAGGCCGTTCTGGCTACACCTTC